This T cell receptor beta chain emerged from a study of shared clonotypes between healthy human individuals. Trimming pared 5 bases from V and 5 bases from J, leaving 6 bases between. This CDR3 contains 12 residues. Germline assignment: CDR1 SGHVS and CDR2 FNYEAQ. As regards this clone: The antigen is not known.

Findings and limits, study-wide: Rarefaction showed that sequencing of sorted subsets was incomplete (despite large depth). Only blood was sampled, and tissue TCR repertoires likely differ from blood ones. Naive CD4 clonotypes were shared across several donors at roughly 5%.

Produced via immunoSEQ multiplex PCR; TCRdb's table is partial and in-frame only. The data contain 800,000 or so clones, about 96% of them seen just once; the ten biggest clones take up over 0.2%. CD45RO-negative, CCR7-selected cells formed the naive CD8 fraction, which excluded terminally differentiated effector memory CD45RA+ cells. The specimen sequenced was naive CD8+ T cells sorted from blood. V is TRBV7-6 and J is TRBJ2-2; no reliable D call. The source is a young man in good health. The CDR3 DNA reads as TGTGCCAGCAGCGGTGAGACCGGGGAGCTGTTTTTT. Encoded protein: CASSGETGELFF.